This T cell receptor (beta chain) was sequenced for a study of cytomegalovirus exposure and HLA in healthy donors. Findings of the study overall: About 87% or about 30% of the time was how often most TCR beta V segments were productive, according to an earlier analysis. Beyond CMV serostatus, there was no information to go on about immune exposure. One variant, a missense change in DCLRE1C, was linked in a later analysis to TCR beta V- and J-gene trimming.

This clone was seen a handful of times. Its antigen is as yet unknown. Primers included in the PCR were 60 Vbeta and 13 Jbeta primers. Clones were read by immunoSEQ multiplex PCR, and TCRdb kept only the in-frame ones, dropping some. The sample consists of 170,000 or so clones, approximately 80% of them appearing once. The source material was PBMCs. This TCR came from a woman aged 25-40 years in good health and CMV-seronegative.

The CDR3 nucleotides read TGTGCCACCAGCAGAGTTAATACTCCGGGACAGGAGTTAGAGCAGTACTTC. Translating gives CATSRVNTPGQELEQYF. The chain carries TRBV15 and TRBJ2-5; TRBD1 aligns across 8 bases. The length of the CDR3 is 17 residues. V lost 1 base to trimming and J lost 11 bases; unmatched junction nucleotides: 18. CDR1 and CDR2 from the germline V gene are LNHNV and YYDKDF (reference sequence).